This T cell receptor beta chain was found in a study of cytomegalovirus exposure and HLA in healthy donors. Vbeta (60) and Jbeta (13) primers were used in the PCR. The repertoire was sequenced with immunoSEQ multiplex PCR; TCRdb's copy has only in-frame clones and lacks some. The sample shows roughly 140,000 clones, around 82% of them seen only once. The CDR3 covers 14 residues. CDR1 SGHNT and CDR2 YENEEA come from the germline V gene. V was shortened by 3 bases and J by 0 bases, with 7 bases between the two germline ends. This clone was detected only once. Other DNA sequences from this sample encode an identical CDR3 as well.

The V call is TRBV11-3, the J call TRBJ2-3, with D perhaps TRBD2 (6 bases). The sample comprised PBMCs. The sequence came from a middle-aged woman in good health and CMV-seropositive. The CDR3 here is CASSFGGSTDTQYF. In DNA form, the CDR3 reads TGTGCCAGCAGCTTTGGAGGGAGCACAGATACGCAGTATTTT.